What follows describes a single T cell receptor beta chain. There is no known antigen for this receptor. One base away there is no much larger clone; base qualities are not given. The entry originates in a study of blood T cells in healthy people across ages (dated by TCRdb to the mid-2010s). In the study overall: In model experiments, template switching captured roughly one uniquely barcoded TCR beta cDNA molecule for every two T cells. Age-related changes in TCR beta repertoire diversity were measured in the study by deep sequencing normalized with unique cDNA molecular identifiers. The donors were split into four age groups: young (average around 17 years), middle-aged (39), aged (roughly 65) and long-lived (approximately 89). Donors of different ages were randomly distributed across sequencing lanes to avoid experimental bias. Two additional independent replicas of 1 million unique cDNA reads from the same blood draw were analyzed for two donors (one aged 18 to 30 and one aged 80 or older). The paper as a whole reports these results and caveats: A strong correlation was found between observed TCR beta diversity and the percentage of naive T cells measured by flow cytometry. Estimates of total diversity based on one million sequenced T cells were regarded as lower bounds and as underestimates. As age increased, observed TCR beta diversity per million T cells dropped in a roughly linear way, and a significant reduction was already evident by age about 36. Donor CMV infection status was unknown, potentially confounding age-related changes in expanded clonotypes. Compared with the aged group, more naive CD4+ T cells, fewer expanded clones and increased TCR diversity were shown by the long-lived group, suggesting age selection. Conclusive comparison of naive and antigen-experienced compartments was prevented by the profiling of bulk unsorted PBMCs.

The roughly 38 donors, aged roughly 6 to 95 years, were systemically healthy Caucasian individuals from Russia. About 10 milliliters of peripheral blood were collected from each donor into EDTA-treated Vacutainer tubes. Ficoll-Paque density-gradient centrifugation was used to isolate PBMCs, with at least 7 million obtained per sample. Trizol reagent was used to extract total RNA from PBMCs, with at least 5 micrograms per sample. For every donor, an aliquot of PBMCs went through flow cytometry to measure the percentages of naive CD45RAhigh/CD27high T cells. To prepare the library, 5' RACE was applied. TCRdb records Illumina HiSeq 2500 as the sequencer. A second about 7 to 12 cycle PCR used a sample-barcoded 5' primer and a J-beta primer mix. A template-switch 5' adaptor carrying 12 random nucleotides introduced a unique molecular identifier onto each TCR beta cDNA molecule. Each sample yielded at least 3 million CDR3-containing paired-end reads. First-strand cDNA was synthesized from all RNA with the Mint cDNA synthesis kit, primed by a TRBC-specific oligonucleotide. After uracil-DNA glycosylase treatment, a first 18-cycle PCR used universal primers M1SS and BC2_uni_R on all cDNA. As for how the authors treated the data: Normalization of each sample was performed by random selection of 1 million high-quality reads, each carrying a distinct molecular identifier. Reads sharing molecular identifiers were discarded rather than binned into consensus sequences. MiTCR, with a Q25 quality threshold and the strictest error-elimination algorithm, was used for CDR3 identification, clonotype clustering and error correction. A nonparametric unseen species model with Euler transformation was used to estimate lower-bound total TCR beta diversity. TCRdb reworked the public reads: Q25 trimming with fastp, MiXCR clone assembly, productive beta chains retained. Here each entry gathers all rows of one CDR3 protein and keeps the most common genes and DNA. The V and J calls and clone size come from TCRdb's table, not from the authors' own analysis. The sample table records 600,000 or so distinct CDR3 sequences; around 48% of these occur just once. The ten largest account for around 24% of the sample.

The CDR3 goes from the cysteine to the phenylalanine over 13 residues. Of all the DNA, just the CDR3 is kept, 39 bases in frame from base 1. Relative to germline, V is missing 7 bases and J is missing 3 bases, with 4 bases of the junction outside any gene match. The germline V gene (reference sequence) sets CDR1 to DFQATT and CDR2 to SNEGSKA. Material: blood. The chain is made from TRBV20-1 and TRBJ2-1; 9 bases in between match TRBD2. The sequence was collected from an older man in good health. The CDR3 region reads CSVLAGSYNEQFF. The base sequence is TGCAGTGTTCTAGCGGGGAGCTACAATGAGCAGTTCTTC.